Following are 31 T cell receptor beta chains from one sample sequenced in a study of T cells expressing NK-cell markers. TCRdb processed the 5' RACE reads again and assigns one entry to each CDR3 protein, with no DNA. Its table records around 140,000 distinct CDR3 sequences. The specimen was blood T cells: a sorted CD56 or NKG2C T cell subset, CD4+ or CD8+ T cells, or bulk PBMC T cells (not recorded which). All receptors come from a man between 18 and 35 years old in good health.

This chain uses TRBV29-1 with TRBJ1-3; TCRdb returns TRBD1, unconfirmable since there is no DNA. Per the germline V gene, CDR1 is SQVTM and CDR2 is ANQGSEA. This CDR3 comprises 14 residues. The CDR3 sequence is CSVERGSGGNTIYF.

This chain joins TRBV12-3 or TRBV12-4 and TRBJ1-4; the TCRdb call, TRBD1, lacks DNA for checking. CDR3 length: 12 residues. The CDR3 is CATRTGREKLFF.

The V and J genes are TRBV20-1 and TRBJ2-7; TCRdb calls TRBD1, which cannot be checked without DNA. This CDR3 comprises 14 residues. CDR1 is DFQATT and CDR2 is SNEGSKA in the germline V gene (reference sequence). The chain's CDR3 is CSARASDPLYEQYF.

The chain couples TRBV7-3 to TRBJ2-7; lacking DNA, the TRBD1 call made by TCRdb goes unchecked. CDR3 length equals 15 residues. Per germline, CDR1 SGHTA and CDR2 FQGTGA. The CDR3 region is CASSQGTDPSKEQYF.

The chain uses TRBV24-1 and TRBJ2-2. The CDR3 length is 15 residues. Germline V lookup: CDR1 KGHDR, CDR2 SFDVKD. The CDR3 spells CATSDSSVYTGELFF.

The gene calls are TRBV6-2 or TRBV6-3 and TRBJ1-6. Germline CDR1 reads MNHEY; CDR2 reads SVGEGT. The CDR3 has 13 amino acids. The CDR3 region is CASRPDYHESLHF.

This rearrangement joins TRBV18 to TRBJ2-1; the TRBD1 assignment by TCRdb is unverifiable without DNA. CDR3 size: 17 residues. CDR1 is KGHSH, CDR2 LQKENI, per germline. The CDR3 loop reads CASSPVGLRLEDNEQFF.

This sequence joins TRBV10-3 and TRBJ2-5; checking the TCRdb D call of TRBD2 is not possible without DNA. Germline V gene sequence: CDR1 ENHRY, CDR2 SYGVKD. The CDR3 length is 15 residues. The CDR3 here is CAISDLSSEKETQYF.

The chain links TRBV29-1 to TRBJ2-7; lacking DNA, the TRBD1 call made by TCRdb goes unchecked. The length of the CDR3 is 13 residues. Germline CDR1 is SQVTM and CDR2 is ANQGSEA. Here the CDR3 reads CSVLTGADYEQYF.

The CDR3 spells CASSLLVASPDTQYF. The gene calls are TRBV27 and TRBJ2-3; TCRdb lists TRBD2, though no DNA is available to test this call. CDR3 length: 15 amino acids. CDR1 MNHEY and CDR2 SMNVEV come from the germline V gene (reference sequence).

The V gene is TRBV6-5, the J gene TRBJ1-5; as DNA is missing, the TRBD1 call by TCRdb cannot be tested. Germline assignment: CDR1 MNHEY and CDR2 SVGAGI. CDR3 length equals 16 residues. CDR3 protein: CASSSSQGLSNQPQHF.

CDR3 loop: CASSFRTGGPNEQYF. V usage is TRBV5-5 and J usage is TRBJ2-7; TCRdb returns TRBD1, unconfirmable since there is no DNA. The length of the CDR3 is 15 residues. Per germline, CDR1 SGHKS and CDR2 YYEKEE (reference sequence).

V is TRBV14 and J is TRBJ2-7. Germline CDR1 is SGHDN and CDR2 is FVKESK. The CDR3 has 14 residues. CDR3 sequence reads: CASSQTDGPYEQYF.

This CDR3 reads CASSLAGKSQPQHF. The rearrangement uses TRBV27 and TRBJ1-5; TCRdb lists TRBD1, though no DNA is available to test this call. The CDR3 is 14 amino acids. Germline V gives CDR1 MNHEY, CDR2 SMNVEV (reference sequence).

The chain employs TRBV7-9 and TRBJ2-5; the TRBD1 assignment by TCRdb is unverifiable without DNA. Germline V lookup: CDR1 SEHNR, CDR2 FQNEAQ (reference sequence). The CDR3 contains 13 residues. This CDR3 reads CASRPGGRETQYF.

The rearrangement uses TRBV2 and TRBJ2-4; the D gene TCRdb calls, TRBD1, cannot be checked with no DNA. Per the germline V gene, CDR1 is SNHLY and CDR2 is FYNNEI. This CDR3 is 15 amino acids long. The CDR3 loop reads CASSERAGQRNIQYF.

The J gene is TRBJ1-2, the V gene TRBV12-3 or TRBV12-4; as DNA is missing, the TRBD1 call by TCRdb cannot be tested. This CDR3 contains 14 residues. CDR3: CASSRSHQGYGYTF.

The chain couples TRBV29-1 to TRBJ2-1; TCRdb lists TRBD1, though no DNA is available to test this call. The CDR3 runs 16 residues. Germline CDR1 reads SQVTM; CDR2 reads ANQGSEA. This chain's CDR3 is CSVQGWDRGRSDEQFF.

The chain is built from TRBV2 and TRBJ2-7; the TRBD1 assignment by TCRdb is unverifiable without DNA. The CDR3 runs 14 residues. Germline V gene sequence: CDR1 SNHLY, CDR2 FYNNEI. This chain's CDR3 is CASSSGTVTYEQYF.

V gene TRBV7-9 combines with J gene TRBJ1-6; TCRdb reports TRBD1, a call that lacks DNA to check it against. There are 14 residues in the CDR3. CDR1 SEHNR and CDR2 FQNEAQ come from the germline V gene (reference sequence). The CDR3 protein is CASSPATGHSPLHF.

V is TRBV4-1 and J is TRBJ2-1; TCRdb names TRBD2, which stays unverified in the absence of DNA. Germline CDR1 and CDR2: MGHRA and YSYEKL. The CDR3 covers 14 residues. The CDR3 spells CASSSGLADNEQFF.

This chain connects TRBV15 to TRBJ2-7. CDR1 and CDR2 (germline): LNHNV, YYDKDF (reference sequence). CDR3 length: 11 residues. The CDR3 spells CATSREYEQYF. The full variable domain, with the rest looked up from reference TRBV15 and TRBJ2-7, is DAMVIQNPRYQVTQFGKPVTLSCSQTLNHNVMYWYQQKSSQAPKLLFHYYDKDFNNEADTPDNFQSRRPNTSFCFLDIRSPGLGDTAMYLCATSREYEQYFGPGTRLTVT.

The chain carries TRBV27 and TRBJ2-3; absent DNA, TCRdb's TRBD2 call cannot be checked. Germline values: CDR1 MNHEY, CDR2 SMNVEV (reference sequence). The CDR3 covers 22 residues. The CDR3 loop is CASSLSFLGPRKIAGGTDTQYF.

CDR3: CASSPRGLAGEQYF. The chain carries TRBV7-8 and TRBJ2-4; TCRdb returns TRBD2, unconfirmable since there is no DNA. Germline CDR1 SGHVS, CDR2 FQNEAQ. This CDR3 contains 14 residues.

This chain links TRBV13 with TRBJ2-1; there is no DNA to check the TCRdb D call of TRBD2. Germline CDR1 reads PRHDT; CDR2 reads FYEKMQ (reference sequence). CDR3 length: 16 amino acids. CDR3: CASSLEGTSVYNEQFF.

The J gene is TRBJ1-2, the V gene TRBV20-1; the TCRdb D gene call, TRBD1, has no DNA to confirm it. CDR3 length equals 14 residues. The germline CDR1 and CDR2 sequences are DFQATT and SNEGSKA (reference sequence). The CDR3: CSAPVTGGMYGYTF.

This chain links TRBV5-5 with TRBJ2-7; TCRdb's D gene call, TRBD1, goes unchecked for lack of DNA. This CDR3 comprises 14 residues. Germline V gene lookup returns CDR1 SGHKS and CDR2 YYEKEE (reference sequence). CDR3 residues: CASSPGRVRPEQYF.

The V call is TRBV18, the J call TRBJ2-1. The CDR3 extends over 15 amino acids. Per germline, CDR1 KGHSH and CDR2 LQKENI. CDR3 sequence: CASYTSGNLRNEQFF.

The V gene is TRBV4-3, the J gene TRBJ2-3; as DNA is missing, the TRBD1 call by TCRdb cannot be tested. Germline CDR1 reads LGHNA; CDR2 reads YSLEER. This CDR3 is built from 17 residues. This chain's CDR3 is CASSQDRQGPSTDTQYF.

The CDR3 spells CASSQVLSSYNEQFF. The J gene is TRBJ2-1, the V gene TRBV4-1. The CDR3 length is 15 residues. Germline CDR1 MGHRA, CDR2 YSYEKL.

The chain combines TRBV7-2 with TRBJ2-1; the TCRdb call, TRBD1, lacks DNA for checking. The CDR3 loop spans 14 amino acids. Germline CDR1 reads SGHTA; CDR2 reads FQGNSA. The CDR3: CASSPTPGHPNRFF.